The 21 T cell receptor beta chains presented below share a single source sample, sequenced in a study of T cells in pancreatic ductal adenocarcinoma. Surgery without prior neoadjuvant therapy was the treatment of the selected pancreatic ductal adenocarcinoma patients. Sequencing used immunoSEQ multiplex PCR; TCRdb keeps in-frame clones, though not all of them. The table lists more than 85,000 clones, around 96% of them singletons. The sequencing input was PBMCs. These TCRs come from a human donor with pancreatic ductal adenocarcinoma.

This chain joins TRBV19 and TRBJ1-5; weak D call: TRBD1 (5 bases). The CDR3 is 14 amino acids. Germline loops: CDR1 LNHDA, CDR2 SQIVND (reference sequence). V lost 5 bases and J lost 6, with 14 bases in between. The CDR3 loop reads CASSGGDVPQPQHF. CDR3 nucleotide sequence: TGTGCCAGTAGTGGGGGGGATGTGCCTCAGCCCCAGCATTTT.

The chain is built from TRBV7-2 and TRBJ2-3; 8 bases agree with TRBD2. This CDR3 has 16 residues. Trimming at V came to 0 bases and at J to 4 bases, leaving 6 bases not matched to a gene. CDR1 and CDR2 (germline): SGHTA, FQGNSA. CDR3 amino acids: CASSLAWTGGADTQYF. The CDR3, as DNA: TGTGCCAGCAGCTTAGCGTGGACGGGAGGGGCAGATACGCAGTATTTT. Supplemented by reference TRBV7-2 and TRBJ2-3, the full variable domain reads GAGVSQSPSNKVTEKGKDVELRCDPISGHTALYWYRQSLGQGLEFLIYFQGNSAPDKSGLPSDRFSAERTGGSVSTLTIQRTQQEDSAVYLCASSLAWTGGADTQYFGPGTRLTVL.

CDR3 region: CASSGQRTHNEQFF. CDR3 DNA: TGTGCCAGCTCCGGGCAGCGGACGCACAATGAGCAGTTCTTC. The rearrangement links TRBV7-9 to TRBJ2-1, with D maybe TRBD2 (5 bases). Trimming pared 8 bases from V and 5 bases from J, leaving 16 bases between. The CDR3 contains 14 residues. From germline, CDR1 is SEHNR and CDR2 FQNEAQ (reference sequence).

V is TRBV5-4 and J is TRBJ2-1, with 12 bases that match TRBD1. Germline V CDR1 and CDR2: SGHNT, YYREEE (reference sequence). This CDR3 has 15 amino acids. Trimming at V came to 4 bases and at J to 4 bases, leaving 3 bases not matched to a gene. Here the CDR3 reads CASSPGQGAYNEQFF. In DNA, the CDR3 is TGTGCCAGCAGCCCGGGACAGGGGGCTTACAATGAGCAGTTCTTC.

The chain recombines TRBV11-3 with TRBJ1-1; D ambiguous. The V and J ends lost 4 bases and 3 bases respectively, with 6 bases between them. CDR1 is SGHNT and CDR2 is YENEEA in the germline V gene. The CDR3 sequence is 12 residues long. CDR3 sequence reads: CASSSDYTEAFF. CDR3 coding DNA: TGTGCCAGCAGCTCCGACTACACTGAAGCTTTCTTT. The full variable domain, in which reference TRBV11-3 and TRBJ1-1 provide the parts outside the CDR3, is EAGVVQSPRYKIIEKKQPVAFWCNPISGHNTLYWYLQNLGQGPELLIRYENEEAVDDSQLPKDRFSAERLKGVDSTLKIQPAELGDSAVYLCASSSDYTEAFFGQGTRLTVV.

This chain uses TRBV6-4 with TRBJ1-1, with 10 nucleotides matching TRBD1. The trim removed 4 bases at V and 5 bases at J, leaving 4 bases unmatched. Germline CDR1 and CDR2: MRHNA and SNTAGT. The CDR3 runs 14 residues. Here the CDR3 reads CASSADRGTTEAFF. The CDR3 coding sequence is TGTGCCAGCAGTGCGGACAGGGGGACGACTGAAGCTTTCTTT.

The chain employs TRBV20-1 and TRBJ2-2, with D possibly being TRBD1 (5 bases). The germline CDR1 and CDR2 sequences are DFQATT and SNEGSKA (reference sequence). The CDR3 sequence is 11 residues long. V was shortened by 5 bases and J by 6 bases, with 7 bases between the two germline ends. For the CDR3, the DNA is TGCAGTGCTGCCAGGGCCGGGGAGCTGTTTTTT. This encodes CSAARAGELFF.

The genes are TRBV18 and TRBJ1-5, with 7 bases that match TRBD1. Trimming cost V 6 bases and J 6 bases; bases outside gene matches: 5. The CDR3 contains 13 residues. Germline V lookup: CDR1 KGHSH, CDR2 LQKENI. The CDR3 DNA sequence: TGTGCCAGCTCCGGGACAGAGGGTCAGCCCCAGCATTTT. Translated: CASSGTEGQPQHF.

The CDR3: CASSLSGTLFYEQYF. The CDR3 coding sequence is TGTGCCAGCAGTTTATCGGGGACTTTGTTCTACGAGCAGTACTTC. The chain has TRBV27 and TRBJ2-7; D may be TRBD2 (6 bases). Trimming removed 0 bases from V and 3 bases from J, with 12 bases in between. The CDR3 runs 15 residues. Germline CDR1 is MNHEY and CDR2 is SMNVEV (reference sequence).

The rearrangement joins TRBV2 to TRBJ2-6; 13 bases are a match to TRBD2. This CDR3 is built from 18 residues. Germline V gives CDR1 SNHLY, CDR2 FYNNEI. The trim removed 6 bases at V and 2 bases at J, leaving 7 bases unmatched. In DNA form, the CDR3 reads TGTGCCAGCAGGAAACTAGCGGGAGGGCCCCCTGGGGCCAACGTCCTGACTTTC. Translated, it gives CASRKLAGGPPGANVLTF.

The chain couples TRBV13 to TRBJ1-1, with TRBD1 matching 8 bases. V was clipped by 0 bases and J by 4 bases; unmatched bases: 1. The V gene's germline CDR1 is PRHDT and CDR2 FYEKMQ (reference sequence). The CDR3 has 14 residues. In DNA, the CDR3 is TGTGCCAGCAGCTTAGGACAGGGGGTCACTGAAGCTTTCTTT. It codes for CASSLGQGVTEAFF. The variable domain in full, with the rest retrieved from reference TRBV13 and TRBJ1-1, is AAGVIQSPRHLIKEKRETATLKCYPIPRHDTVYWYQQGPGQDPQFLISFYEKMQSDKGSIPDRFSAQQFSDYHSELNMSSLELGDSALYFCASSLGQGVTEAFFGQGTRLTVV.

CDR3 loop: CASSPTLAGGYEQYF. The DNA for the CDR3 is TGTGCCAGCAGCCCGACATTAGCGGGGGGTTACGAGCAGTACTTC. The chain recombines TRBV7-9 with TRBJ2-7; 10 bases are a match to TRBD2. The CDR3 length is 15 residues. The junction had 8 bases not matched to a gene; V was cut back by 5 bases and J by 4 bases. Germline CDR1 and CDR2: SEHNR and FQNEAQ (reference sequence).

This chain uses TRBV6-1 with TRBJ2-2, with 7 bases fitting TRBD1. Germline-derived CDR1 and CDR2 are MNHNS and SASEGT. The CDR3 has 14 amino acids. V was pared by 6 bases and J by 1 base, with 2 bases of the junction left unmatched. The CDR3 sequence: CASSRTGNTGELFF. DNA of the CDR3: TGTGCCAGCAGCCGGACAGGGAACACCGGGGAGCTGTTTTTT.

CDR3 loop: CASSYRYEQYF. The CDR3 nucleotides read TGTGCCAGCAGTTATAGATACGAGCAGTACTTC. This chain links TRBV28 with TRBJ2-7; D not resolved. The CDR3 covers 11 residues. Germline loops: CDR1 MDHEN, CDR2 SYDVKM. Trimming took 4 bases from V and 4 from J, leaving 5 bases between them.

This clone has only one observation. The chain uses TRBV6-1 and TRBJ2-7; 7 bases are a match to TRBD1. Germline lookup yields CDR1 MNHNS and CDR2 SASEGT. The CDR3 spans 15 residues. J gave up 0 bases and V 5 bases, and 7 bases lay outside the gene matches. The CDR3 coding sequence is TGTGCCAGCAGTCGGGCAGGGGGACACTCCTACGAGCAGTACTTC. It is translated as CASSRAGGHSYEQYF.

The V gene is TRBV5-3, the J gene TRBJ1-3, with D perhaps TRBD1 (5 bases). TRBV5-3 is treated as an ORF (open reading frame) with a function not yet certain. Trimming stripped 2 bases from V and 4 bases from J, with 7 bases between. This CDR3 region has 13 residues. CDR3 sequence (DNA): TGTGCCAGAAGCTTACGGGGGGGAAACACCATATATTTT. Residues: CARSLRGGNTIYF.

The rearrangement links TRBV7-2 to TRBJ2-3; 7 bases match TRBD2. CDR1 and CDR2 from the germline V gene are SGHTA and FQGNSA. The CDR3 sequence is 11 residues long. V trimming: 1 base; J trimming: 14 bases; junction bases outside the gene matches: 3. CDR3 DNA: TGTGCCAGCAGCTTAGGCGGGAGAATGTATTTT. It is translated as CASSLGGRMYF.

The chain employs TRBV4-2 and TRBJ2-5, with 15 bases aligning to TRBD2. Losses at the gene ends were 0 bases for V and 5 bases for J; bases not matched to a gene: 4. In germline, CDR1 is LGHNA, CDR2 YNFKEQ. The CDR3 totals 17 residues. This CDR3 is CASSQETGTSGRETQYF. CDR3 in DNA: TGTGCCAGCAGCCAAGAGACCGGGACTAGCGGGAGGGAGACCCAGTACTTC.

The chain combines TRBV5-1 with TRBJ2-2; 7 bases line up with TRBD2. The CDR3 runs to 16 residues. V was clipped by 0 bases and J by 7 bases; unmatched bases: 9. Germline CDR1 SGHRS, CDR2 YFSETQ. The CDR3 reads CASSLADVAGHGELFF. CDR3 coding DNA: TGCGCCAGCAGCTTGGCTGACGTAGCGGGTCACGGGGAGCTGTTTTTT.

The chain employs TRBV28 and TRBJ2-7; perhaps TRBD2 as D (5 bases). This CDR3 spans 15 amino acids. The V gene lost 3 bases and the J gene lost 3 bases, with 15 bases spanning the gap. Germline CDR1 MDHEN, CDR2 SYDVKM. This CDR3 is CASSLRRAGLYEQYF. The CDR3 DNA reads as TGTGCCAGCAGTTTGCGGCGGGCTGGACTCTACGAGCAGTACTTC.

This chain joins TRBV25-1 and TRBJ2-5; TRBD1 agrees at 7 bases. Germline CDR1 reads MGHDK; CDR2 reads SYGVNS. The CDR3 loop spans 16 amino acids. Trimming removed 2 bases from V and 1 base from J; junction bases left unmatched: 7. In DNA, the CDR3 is TGTGCCAGCAGTGAAAGTAGGGGGCTGGGCCAAGAGACCCAGTACTTC. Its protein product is CASSESRGLGQETQYF.